This T cell receptor (beta chain) was recovered during a study of cytomegalovirus exposure and HLA in healthy donors. Points from the study as a whole: Analysis was carried out at a later point, and it linked a missense DCLRE1C variant to TCR beta V- and J-gene trimming. In presence/absence analyses, roughly uniform sequencing depth across donors was assumed.

A remark on this clone: Its antigen is undetermined.

PCR was performed using 60 Vbeta and 13 Jbeta primers. This table comes from immunoSEQ multiplex PCR, and its TCRdb copy is limited to in-frame clones, with some not included. The table records some 140,000 clones, around 79% of them present only once. The source material was PBMCs. The sequence was collected from a young man in good health and CMV-seronegative.

The CDR3 reads CASSLTGGGEEQFF. As DNA, the CDR3 is TGTGCCAGCAGCTTAACAGGGGGGGGCGAGGAGCAGTTCTTC. This sequence joins TRBV7-3 and TRBJ2-1, with D possibly TRBD2 on 7 matching bases. The CDR3 totals 14 residues. Germline loops: CDR1 SGHTA, CDR2 FQGTGA. Trimming took 0 bases from V and 10 from J, leaving 13 bases between them.